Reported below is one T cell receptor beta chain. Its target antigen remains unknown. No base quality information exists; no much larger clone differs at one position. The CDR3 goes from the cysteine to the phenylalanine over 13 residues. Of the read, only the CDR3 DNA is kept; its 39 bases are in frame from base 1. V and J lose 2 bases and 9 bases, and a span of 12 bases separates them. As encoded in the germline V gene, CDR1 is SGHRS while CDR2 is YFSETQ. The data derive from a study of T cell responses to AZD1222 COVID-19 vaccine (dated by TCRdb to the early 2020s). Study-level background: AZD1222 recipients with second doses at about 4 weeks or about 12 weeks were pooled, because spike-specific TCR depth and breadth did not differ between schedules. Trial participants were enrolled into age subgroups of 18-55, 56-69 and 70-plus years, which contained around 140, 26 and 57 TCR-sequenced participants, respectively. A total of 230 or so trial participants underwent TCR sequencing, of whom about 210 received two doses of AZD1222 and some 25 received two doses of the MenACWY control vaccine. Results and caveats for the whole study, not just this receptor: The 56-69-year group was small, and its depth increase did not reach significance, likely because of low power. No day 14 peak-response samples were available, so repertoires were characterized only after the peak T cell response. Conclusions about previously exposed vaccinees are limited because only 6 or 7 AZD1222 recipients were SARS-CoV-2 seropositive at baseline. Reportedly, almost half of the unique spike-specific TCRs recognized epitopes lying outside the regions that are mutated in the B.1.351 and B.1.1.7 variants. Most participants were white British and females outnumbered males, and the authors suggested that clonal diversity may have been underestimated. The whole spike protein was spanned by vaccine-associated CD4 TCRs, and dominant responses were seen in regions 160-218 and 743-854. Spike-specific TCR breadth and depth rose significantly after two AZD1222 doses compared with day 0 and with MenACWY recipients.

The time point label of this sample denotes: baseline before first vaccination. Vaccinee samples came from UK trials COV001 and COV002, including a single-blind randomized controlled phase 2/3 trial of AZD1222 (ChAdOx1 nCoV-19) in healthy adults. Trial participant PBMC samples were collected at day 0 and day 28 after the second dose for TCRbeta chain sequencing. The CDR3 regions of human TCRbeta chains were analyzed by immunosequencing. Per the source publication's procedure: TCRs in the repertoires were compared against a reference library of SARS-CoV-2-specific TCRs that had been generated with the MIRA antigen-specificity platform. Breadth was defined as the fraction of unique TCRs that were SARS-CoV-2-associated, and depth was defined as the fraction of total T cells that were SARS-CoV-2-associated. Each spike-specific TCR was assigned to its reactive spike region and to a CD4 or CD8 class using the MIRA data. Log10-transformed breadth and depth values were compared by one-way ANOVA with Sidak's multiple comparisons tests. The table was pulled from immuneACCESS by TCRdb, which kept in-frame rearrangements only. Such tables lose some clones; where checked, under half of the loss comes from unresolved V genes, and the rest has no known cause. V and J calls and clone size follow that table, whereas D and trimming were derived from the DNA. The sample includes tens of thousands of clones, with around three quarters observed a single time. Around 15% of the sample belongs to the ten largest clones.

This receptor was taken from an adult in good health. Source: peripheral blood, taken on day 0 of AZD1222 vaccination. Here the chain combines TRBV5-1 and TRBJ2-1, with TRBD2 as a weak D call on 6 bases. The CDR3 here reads CASSLRLDSEQFF. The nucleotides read TGCGCCAGCAGCTTACGACTAGACTCTGAGCAGTTCTTC.